This T cell receptor (beta chain) stems from a study of blood T cells in healthy people across ages (dated by TCRdb to 2013 to 2016). Context from the whole study: In model experiments, template switching captured roughly one uniquely barcoded TCR beta cDNA molecule for every two T cells. Using deep sequencing normalized with unique cDNA molecular identifiers, the study measured how TCR beta repertoire diversity changes with age. Four age groups were formed from the donors: young (average roughly 15 years), middle-aged (approximately 39), aged (more than 55) and long-lived (roughly 81). Donors of different ages were randomly distributed across sequencing lanes to avoid experimental bias. Two additional independent replicas of 1 million unique cDNA reads from the same blood draw were analyzed for two donors (one aged 18 to 30 and one aged 80 or older).

This clonotype was detected ten times or more. Its antigen specificity is not known. No much larger clone exists at a distance of one base, and base qualities are not known. Results and caveats for the whole study, not just this receptor: Estimates of total diversity based on one million sequenced T cells were considered lower bounds and underestimates. As age increased, observed TCR beta diversity per million T cells dropped in a roughly linear way, and a significant reduction was already evident by age about 40. Since profiling was done on bulk unsorted PBMCs, naive and antigen-experienced compartments could not be conclusively compared. Observed TCR beta diversity correlated strongly with the percentage of naive T cells measured by flow cytometry. The long-lived group showed more naive CD4+ T cells, fewer expanded clones and increased TCR diversity than the aged group, suggesting age selection. Donor CMV infection status was unknown, potentially confounding age-related changes in expanded clonotypes.

The roughly 39 donors, aged about 6 to 95 years, were systemically healthy Caucasian individuals from Russia. Roughly 10 milliliters of peripheral blood were drawn from each donor into EDTA-treated Vacutainer tubes. Ficoll-Paque density-gradient centrifugation was used to isolate PBMCs, with at least 7 million per sample. Total RNA, at least 6 micrograms per sample, was extracted from PBMCs with Trizol reagent. The percentages of naive CD45RAhigh/CD27high T cells were determined by flow cytometry on a PBMC aliquot from every donor. Library construction relied on 5' RACE. TCRdb shows the sequencer as Illumina HiSeq 2500. A second PCR of roughly 7 to 11 cycles was performed with a sample-barcoded 5' primer and a J-beta primer mix. A template-switch 5' adaptor carrying 12 random nucleotides introduced a unique molecular identifier onto each TCR beta cDNA molecule. Each sample yielded at least 2.5 million CDR3-containing paired-end reads. First-strand cDNA synthesis was performed from all RNA using the Mint cDNA synthesis kit, with priming by a TRBC-specific oligonucleotide. All cDNA was treated with uracil-DNA glycosylase and then went through a first 18-cycle PCR with the universal primers M1SS and BC2_uni_R. As for the original processing: For normalization, 1 million high-quality reads were randomly selected from each sample, with every read carrying a distinct molecular identifier. Instead of being binned into consensus sequences, reads that shared molecular identifiers were thrown out. MiTCR, set to a Q25 quality threshold and the strictest error-elimination algorithm, was used for CDR3 identification, clonotype clustering and error correction. A nonparametric unseen species model with Euler transformation was used to estimate a lower bound on total TCR beta diversity. TCRdb redid the processing of the public reads, applying fastp at Q25 and MiXCR, and retained in-frame beta chains. Every entry covers one CDR3 protein and lists the most common genes and DNA from its rows. The V and J calls here are based on TCRdb, not the publication. The sample table shows around 1,700,000 distinct CDR3 sequences, and roughly 30% are seen once. In total, the top ten clones hold around 7.7% of the sample.

Sequenced material: blood. The receptor was derived from a woman under 40 in good health.

The CDR3 reads CASSLLGQGEDEQYF. The DNA sequence follows: TGTGCCAGCAGCCTCTTGGGACAGGGAGAAGACGAGCAGTACTTC. This receptor chain uses TRBV7-9 and TRBJ2-7, with 9 bases matching TRBD1. The CDR3, from cysteine to phenylalanine, totals 15 residues. Left in the record is the CDR3 DNA by itself, 45 bases read in frame from the first base. V lost 5 bases and J lost 5 bases, and the count of bases not matched to a germline gene is 10. As encoded in the germline V gene (reference sequence), CDR1 is SEHNR while CDR2 is FQNEAQ.